Included here is one T cell receptor (beta chain) sequence, with context. The target antigen is unknown. This entry comes from a study of cytomegalovirus exposure and HLA in healthy donors. Study conclusions and caveats: For most TCR sequences rarity was the rule, although some public TCRs occurred in many donors. A later analysis found first-cohort TCR clusters tended to co-occur in the 120 validation repertoires. The study recorded about 160 TCR beta chains that were cytomegalovirus-associated.

Profiled with immunoSEQ multiplex PCR; TCRdb holds only in-frame clones, not every one. The sample shows fewer than 200,000 clones, 85% of them seen only once. The ends lost 9 bases at V and 7 bases at J; junction bases unmatched: 17. This CDR3 comprises 16 residues. Germline loops: CDR1 MDHEN, CDR2 SYDVKM. The source of this sequence is a man aged 18 to 30 in good health and CMV-seropositive. What was sequenced was PBMCs. This rearrangement joins TRBV28 to TRBJ2-3; 9 bases match TRBD1. For the CDR3, the DNA is TGTGCCAGTTATTCATTGTCGGACAGGGGAGGGAATACGCAGTATTTT. Encoded protein: CASYSLSDRGGNTQYF.